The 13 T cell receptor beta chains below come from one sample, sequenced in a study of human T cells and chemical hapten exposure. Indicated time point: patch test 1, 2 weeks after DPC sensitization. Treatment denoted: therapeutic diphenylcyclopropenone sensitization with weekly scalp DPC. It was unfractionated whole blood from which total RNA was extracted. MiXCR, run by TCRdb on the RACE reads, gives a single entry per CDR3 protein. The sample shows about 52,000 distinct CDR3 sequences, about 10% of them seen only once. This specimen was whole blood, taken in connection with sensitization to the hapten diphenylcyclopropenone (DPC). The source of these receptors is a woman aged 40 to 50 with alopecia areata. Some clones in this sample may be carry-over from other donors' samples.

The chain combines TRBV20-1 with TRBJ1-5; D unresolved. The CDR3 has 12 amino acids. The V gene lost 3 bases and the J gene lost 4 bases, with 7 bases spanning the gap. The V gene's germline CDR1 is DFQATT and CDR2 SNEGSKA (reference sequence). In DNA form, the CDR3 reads TGCAGTGCTAGTTCAGTGAATCAGCCCCAGCATTTT. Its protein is CSASSVNQPQHF.

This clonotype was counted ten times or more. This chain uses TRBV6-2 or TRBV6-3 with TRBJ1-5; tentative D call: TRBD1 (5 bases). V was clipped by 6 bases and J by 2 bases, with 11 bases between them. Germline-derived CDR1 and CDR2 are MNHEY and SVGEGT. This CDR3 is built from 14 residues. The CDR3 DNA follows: TGTGCCAGCAGCACCATGGGGGGCAATCAGCCCCAGCATTTT. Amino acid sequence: CASSTMGGNQPQHF.

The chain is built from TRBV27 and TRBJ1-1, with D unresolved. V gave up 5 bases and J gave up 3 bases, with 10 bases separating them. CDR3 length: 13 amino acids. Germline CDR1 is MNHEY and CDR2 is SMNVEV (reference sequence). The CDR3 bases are TGTGCCAGCAGTCTCCGGGAGTACACTGAAGCTTTCTTT. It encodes CASSLREYTEAFF.

This chain's CDR3 is CASGDSGANVLTF. CDR3 coding DNA: TGTGCCAGCGGGGACTCTGGGGCCAACGTCCTGACTTTC. The chain joins TRBV28 to TRBJ2-6; no definite D call. CDR3 size: 13 residues. Deletions cut 8 bases from V and 0 bases from J, with 5 bases between. In germline, CDR1 is MDHEN, CDR2 SYDVKM.

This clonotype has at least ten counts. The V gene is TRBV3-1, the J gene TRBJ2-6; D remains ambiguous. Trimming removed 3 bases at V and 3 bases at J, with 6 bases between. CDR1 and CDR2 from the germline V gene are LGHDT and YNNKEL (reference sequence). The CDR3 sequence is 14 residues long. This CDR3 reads CASSQGYGANVLTF. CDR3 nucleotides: TGTGCCAGCAGCCAGGGGTATGGGGCCAACGTCCTGACTTTC.

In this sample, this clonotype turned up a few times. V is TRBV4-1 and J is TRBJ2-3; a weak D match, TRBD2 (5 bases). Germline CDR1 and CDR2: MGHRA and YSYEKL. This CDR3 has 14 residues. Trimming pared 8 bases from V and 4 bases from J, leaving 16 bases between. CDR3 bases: TGCGCCAGCCGTGCGGACGAGAGGGCAGATACGCAGTATTTT. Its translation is CASRADERADTQYF.

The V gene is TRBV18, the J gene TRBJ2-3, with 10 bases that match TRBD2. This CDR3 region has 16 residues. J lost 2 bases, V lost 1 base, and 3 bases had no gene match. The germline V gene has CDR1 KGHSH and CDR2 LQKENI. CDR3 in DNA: TGTGCCAGCTCACCACGCGGACTAGCGGCCACAGATACGCAGTATTTT. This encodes CASSPRGLAATDTQYF.

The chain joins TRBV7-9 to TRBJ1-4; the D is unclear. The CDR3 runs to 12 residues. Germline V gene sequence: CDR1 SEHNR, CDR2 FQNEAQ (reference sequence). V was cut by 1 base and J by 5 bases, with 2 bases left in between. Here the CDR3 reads CASSLVNEKLFF. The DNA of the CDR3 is TGTGCCAGCAGCTTAGTAAATGAAAAACTGTTTTTT.

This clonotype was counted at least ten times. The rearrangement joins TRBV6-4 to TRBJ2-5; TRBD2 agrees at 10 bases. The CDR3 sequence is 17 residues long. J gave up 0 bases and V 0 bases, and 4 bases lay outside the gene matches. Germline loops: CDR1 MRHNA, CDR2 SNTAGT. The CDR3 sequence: CASSDSLAGAHQETQYF. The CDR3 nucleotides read TGTGCCAGCAGTGACTCCCTAGCGGGGGCGCACCAAGAGACCCAGTACTTC.

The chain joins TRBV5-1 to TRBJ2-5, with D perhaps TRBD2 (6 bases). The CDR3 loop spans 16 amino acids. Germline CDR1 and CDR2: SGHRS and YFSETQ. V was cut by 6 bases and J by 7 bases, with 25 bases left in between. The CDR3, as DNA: TGCGCCAGCAACCAGGCCGGGGCGGGGAACAAAGGGACCCAGTACTTC. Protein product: CASNQAGAGNKGTQYF.

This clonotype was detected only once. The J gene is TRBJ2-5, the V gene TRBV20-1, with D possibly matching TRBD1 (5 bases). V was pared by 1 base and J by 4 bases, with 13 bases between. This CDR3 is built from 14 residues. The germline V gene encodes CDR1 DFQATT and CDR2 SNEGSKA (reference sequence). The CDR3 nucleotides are TGCAGTGCTAGAGTAGGGGTTGAGAGAGAGACCCAGTACTTC. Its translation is CSARVGVERETQYF.

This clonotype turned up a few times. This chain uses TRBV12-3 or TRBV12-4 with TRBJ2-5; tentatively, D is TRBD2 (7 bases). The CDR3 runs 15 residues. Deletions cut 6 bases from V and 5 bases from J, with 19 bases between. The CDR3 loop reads CASSTRGGRLETQYF. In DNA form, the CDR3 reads TGTGCCAGCAGCACTAGGGGGGGCCGTCTTGAGACCCAGTACTTC.

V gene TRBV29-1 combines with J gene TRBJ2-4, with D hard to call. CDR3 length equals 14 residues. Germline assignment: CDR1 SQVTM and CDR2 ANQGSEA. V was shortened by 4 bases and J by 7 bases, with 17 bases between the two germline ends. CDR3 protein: CSVVAAEVVNIQYF. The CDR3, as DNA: TGCAGCGTTGTGGCGGCCGAAGTAGTGAACATTCAGTACTTC.